This TCR beta chain stems from a study of T cells after yellow fever vaccination. Germline assignment: CDR1 DFQATT and CDR2 SNEGSKA (reference sequence). The CDR3 covers 13 residues. Trimming took off 3 bases at V and 1 base at J, with 10 bases between the two ends. MiXCR, run by TCRdb on the 5' RACE reads, gives a single entry per CDR3 protein. This table has around 300,000 distinct CDR3 sequences, 10% to 15% appearing once. The gene calls are TRBV20-1 and TRBJ2-7, with a weak D call TRBD2 (6 bases). The sample here was CD4+ T cells sorted from PBMCs, taken 45 days after the yellow fever booster vaccination. The sequence derives from a man aged 25 to 40 who received the YFV17D yellow fever vaccine. Here the CDR3 DNA reads TGCAGTGCTAGTTGGAGGGGATCCTACGAGCAGTACTTC. Residues: CSASWRGSYEQYF.